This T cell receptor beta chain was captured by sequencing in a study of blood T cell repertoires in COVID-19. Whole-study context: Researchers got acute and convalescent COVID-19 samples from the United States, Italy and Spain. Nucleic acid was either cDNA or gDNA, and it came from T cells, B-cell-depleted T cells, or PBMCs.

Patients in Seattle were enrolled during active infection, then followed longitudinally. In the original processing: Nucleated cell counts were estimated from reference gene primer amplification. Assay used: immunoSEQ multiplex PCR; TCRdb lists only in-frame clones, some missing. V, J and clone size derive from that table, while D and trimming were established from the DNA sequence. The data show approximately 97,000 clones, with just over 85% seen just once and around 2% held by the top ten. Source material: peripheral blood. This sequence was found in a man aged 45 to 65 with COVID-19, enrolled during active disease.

CDR3 sequence: CASSQDPSVNTEAFF. The CDR3 DNA is TGCGCCAGCAGCCAAGATCCCTCAGTGAACACTGAAGCTTTCTTT. The V and J genes are TRBV4-3 and TRBJ1-1; D not certain. CDR1 LGHNA and CDR2 YSLEER come from the germline V gene. The V end lost 0 bases, the J end lost 0 bases, and 8 bases lay between the germline ends. CDR3 length: 15 residues.